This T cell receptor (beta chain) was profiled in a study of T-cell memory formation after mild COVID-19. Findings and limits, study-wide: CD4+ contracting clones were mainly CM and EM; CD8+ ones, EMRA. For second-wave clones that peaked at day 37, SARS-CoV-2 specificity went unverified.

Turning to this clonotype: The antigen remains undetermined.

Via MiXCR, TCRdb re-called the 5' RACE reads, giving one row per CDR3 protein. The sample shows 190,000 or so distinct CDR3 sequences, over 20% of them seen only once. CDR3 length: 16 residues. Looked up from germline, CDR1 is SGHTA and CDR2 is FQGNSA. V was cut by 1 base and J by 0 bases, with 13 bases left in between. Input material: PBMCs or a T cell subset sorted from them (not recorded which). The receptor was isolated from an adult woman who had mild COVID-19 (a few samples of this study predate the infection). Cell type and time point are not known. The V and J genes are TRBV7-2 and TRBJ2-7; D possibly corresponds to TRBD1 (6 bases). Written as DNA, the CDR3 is TGTGCCAGCAGCTTAGAATTATTGGACAGCTCCTACGAGCAGTACTTC. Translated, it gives CASSLELLDSSYEQYF.